This T cell receptor (beta chain) is from a study of spatial heterogeneity in lung cancer. General study points: Whereas they appeared in blood less at follow-up, ubiquitous expanded tumor TCRs appeared there more at resection.

Of note for this clonotype: Its antigen is not identified.

Regarding time point: sample taken at primary tumor resection. Researchers sequenced whole RNA taken from tumor, nontumor lung or frozen PBMC without sorting. TCRdb re-derived calls from the 5' RACE reads in MiXCR, one entry per CDR3 protein. The table lists some 41,000 distinct CDR3 sequences, about 6.5% of them singletons. Sequencing used PBMCs, obtained at surgery. This TCR was recovered from a female donor with early-stage non-small cell lung cancer.

This chain's CDR3 is CASTERQGLPQYF. CDR3 DNA sequence: TGTGCCAGCACTGAAAGGCAGGGACTACCCCAGTACTTC. The V call is TRBV11-2, the J call TRBJ2-5; 7 bases are shared with TRBD2. This CDR3 spans 13 amino acids. Trimming took 7 bases from V and 9 from J; bases not matched to a gene: 11. Germline CDR1 SGHAT, CDR2 FQNNGV.